The source of this T cell receptor (beta chain) is a study of PD-1 blockade in classical Hodgkin lymphoma. Sequenced by immunoSEQ multiplex PCR; TCRdb stores in-frame clones only, minus some. This table holds about 98,000 clones, 80% to 95% found once. Relapse was seen in all patients after autologous stem cell transplantation, and brentuximab vedotin exposure was variable. A word on this clone: Its antigen is unidentified.

Overall study findings and caveats: CD8+ TCR diversity did not rise significantly by C4D1, unlike CD4+.

Germline trimming cut 4 bases from V and 5 bases from J; bases unmatched to any gene: 7. Germline CDR1 SGHDN, CDR2 FVKESK. The CDR3 is made up of 15 amino acids. The sequencing used peripheral blood mononuclear cells (PBMCs), collected at baseline. This sequence was found in a human donor with classical Hodgkin lymphoma. The V gene is TRBV14, the J gene TRBJ1-4, with 7 positions matching TRBD1. CDR3 residues: CASSLMGQINEKLFF. The DNA for the CDR3 is TGTGCCAGCAGCCTGATGGGACAGATAAATGAAAAACTGTTTTTT. The whole variable domain, remainder taken from reference TRBV14 and TRBJ1-4, is EAGVTQFPSHSVIEKGQTVTLRCDPISGHDNLYWYRRVMGKEIKFLLHFVKESKQDESGMPNNRFLAERTGGTYSTLKVQPAELEDSGVYFCASSLMGQINEKLFFGSGTQLSVL.